The clone carrying this T cell receptor beta chain was observed a handful of times. From germline, CDR1 is MNHEY and CDR2 SVGAGI. The CDR3 is 15 residues long. V lost 7 bases, J lost 4 bases, and 5 bases stayed unmatched. This sample stems from a study of blood T cell repertoires in COVID-19. Study in general: Donors in the United States, Italy and Spain gave samples during acute or convalescent COVID-19. Sources were T cells, B-cell-depleted T cells, or PBMCs; the material itself was cDNA or gDNA.

Measured with immunoSEQ multiplex PCR; TCRdb has only the in-frame clones, and not every one. The sample holds 85,000 to 100,000 clones; roughly nine tenths are singletons and the top ten take 1.5% to 2%. The chain is built from TRBV6-5 and TRBJ2-1; 12 bases match TRBD2. The TCR sequence derives from a man aged 55-75 years with acute or convalescent COVID-19. Sequencing input: peripheral blood. The CDR3 DNA is TGTGCCAGCAAACGGACTAGCGGGGATTACAATGAGCAGTTCTTC. Protein: CASKRTSGDYNEQFF.